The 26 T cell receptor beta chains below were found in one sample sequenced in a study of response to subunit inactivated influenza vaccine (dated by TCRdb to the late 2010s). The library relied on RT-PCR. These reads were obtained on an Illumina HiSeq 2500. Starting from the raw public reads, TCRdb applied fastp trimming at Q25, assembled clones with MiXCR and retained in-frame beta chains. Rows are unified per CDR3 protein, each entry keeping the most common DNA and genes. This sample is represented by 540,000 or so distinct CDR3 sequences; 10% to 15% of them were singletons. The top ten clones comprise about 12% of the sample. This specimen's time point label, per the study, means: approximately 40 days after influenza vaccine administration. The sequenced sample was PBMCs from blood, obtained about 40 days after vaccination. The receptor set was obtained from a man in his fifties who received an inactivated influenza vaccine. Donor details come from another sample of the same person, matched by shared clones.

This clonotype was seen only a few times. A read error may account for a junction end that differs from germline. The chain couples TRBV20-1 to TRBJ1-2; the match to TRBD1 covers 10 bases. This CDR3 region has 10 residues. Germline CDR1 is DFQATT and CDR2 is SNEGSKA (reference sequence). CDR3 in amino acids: CSARDGTGVF. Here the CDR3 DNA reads TGCAGTGCTAGAGATGGGACAGGGGTCTTC.

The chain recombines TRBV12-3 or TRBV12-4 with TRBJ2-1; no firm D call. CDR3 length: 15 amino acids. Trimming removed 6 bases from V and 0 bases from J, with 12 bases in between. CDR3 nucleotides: TGTGCCAGCAGCCCGACTTCTATCTCCTACAATGAGCAGTTCTTC. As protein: CASSPTSISYNEQFF.

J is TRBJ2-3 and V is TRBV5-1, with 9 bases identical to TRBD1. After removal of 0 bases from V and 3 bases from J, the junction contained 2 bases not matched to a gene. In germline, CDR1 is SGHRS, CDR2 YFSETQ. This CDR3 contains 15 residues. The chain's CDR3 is CASSLGQGETDTQYF. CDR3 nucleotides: TGCGCCAGCAGCTTGGGACAGGGGGAAACAGATACGCAGTATTTT.

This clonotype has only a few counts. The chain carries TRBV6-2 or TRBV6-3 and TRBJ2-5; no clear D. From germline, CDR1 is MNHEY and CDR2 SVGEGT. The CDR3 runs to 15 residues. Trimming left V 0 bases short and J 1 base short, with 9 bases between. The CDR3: CASSYSMGFQETQYF. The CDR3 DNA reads TGTGCCAGCAGTTACTCTATGGGGTTCCAAGAGACCCAGTACTTC.

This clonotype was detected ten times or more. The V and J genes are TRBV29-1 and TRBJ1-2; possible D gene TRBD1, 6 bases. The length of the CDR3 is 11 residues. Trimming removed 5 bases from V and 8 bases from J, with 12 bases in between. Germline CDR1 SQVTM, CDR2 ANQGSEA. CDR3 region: CSVITGPGYTF. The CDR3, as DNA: TGCAGCGTTATAACAGGGCCCGGCTACACCTTC.

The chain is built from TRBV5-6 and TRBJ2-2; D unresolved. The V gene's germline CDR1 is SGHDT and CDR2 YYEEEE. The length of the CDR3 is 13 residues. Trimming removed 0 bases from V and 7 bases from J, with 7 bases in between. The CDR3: CASSLGGYGELFF. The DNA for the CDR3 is TGTGCCAGCAGCTTGGGGGGTTACGGGGAGCTGTTTTTT. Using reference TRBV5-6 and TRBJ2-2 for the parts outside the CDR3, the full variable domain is DAGVTQSPTHLIKTRGQQVTLRCSPKSGHDTVSWYQQALGQGPQFIFQYYEEEERQRGNFPDRFSGHQFPNYSSELNVNALLLGDSALYLCASSLGGYGELFFGEGSRLTVL.

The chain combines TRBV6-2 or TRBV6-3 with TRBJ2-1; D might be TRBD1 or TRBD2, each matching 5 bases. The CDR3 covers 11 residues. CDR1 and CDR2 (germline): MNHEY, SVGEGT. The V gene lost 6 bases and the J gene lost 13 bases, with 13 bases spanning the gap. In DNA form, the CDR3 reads TGTGCCAGCAGCAGGGACGGGTTACAGTTCTTC. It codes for CASSRDGLQFF.

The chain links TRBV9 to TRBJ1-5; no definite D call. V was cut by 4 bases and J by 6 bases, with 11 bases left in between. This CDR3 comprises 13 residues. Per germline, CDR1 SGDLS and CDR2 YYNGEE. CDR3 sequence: CASSPQVSQPQHF. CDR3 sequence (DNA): TGTGCCAGCAGCCCCCAGGTCAGTCAGCCCCAGCATTTT.

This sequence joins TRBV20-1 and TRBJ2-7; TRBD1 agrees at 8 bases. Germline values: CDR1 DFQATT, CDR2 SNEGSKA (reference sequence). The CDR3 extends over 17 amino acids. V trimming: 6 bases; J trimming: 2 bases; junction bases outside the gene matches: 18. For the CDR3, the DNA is TGCAGTGCACCGAACCCTATTGGGACAGGACGTCCCTACGAGCAGTACTTC. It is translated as CSAPNPIGTGRPYEQYF.

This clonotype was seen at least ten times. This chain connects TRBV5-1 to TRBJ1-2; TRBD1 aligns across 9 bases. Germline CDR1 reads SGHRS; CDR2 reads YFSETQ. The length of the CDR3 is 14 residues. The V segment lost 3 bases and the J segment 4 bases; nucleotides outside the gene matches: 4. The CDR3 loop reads CASSSRQGGYGYTF. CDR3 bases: TGCGCCAGCAGCTCAAGACAGGGGGGCTATGGCTACACCTTC.

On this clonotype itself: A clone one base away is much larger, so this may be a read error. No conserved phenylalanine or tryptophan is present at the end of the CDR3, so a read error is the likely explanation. CDR3 sequence (DNA): TGCAGCGTTGCCAGGGGGCCAAGCACAGATACGCAGTATTGT. This translates into CSVARGPSTDTQYC. This chain uses TRBV29-1 with TRBJ2-3, with 8 bases matching TRBD1. This CDR3 has 14 residues. Germline CDR1 and CDR2: SQVTM and ANQGSEA. The J segment lost 0 bases and the V segment lost 4 bases, leaving 3 bases of the junction unmatched.

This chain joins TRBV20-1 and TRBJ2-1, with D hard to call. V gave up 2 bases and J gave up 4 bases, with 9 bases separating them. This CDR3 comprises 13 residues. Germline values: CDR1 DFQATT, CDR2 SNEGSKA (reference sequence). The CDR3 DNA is TGCAGTGCTAGAAGATGGAGTTACAATGAGCAGTTCTTC. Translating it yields CSARRWSYNEQFF.

CDR3 loop: CASSQEGDLNQPQHF. CDR3 nucleotides: TGTGCCAGCAGTCAGGAGGGGGATCTCAATCAGCCCCAGCATTTT. The chain carries TRBV9 and TRBJ1-5, with a tentative D call TRBD1 (6 bases). The CDR3 runs 15 residues. The V and J ends lost 5 bases and 3 bases respectively, with 15 bases between them. CDR1 and CDR2 (germline): SGDLS, YYNGEE. Full variable domain (remainder filled in from reference TRBV9 and TRBJ1-5): DSGVTQTPKHLITATGQRVTLRCSPRSGDLSVYWYQQSLDQGLQFLIQYYNGEERAKGNILERFSAQQFPDLHSELNLSSLELGDSALYFCASSQEGDLNQPQHFGDGTRLSIL.

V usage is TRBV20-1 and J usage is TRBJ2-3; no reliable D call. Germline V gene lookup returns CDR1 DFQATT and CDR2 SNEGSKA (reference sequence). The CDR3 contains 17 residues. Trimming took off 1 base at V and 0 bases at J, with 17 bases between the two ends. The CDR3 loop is CSARGGLAGYSTDTQYF. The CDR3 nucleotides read TGCAGTGCTAGAGGGGGATTAGCTGGTTATAGCACAGATACGCAGTATTTT.

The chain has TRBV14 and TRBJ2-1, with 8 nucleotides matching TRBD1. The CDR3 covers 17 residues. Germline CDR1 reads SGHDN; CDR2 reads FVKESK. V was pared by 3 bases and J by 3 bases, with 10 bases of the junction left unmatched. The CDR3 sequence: CASSHFQGAVDYNEQFF. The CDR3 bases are TGTGCCAGCAGCCATTTCCAGGGGGCCGTAGACTACAATGAGCAGTTCTTC.

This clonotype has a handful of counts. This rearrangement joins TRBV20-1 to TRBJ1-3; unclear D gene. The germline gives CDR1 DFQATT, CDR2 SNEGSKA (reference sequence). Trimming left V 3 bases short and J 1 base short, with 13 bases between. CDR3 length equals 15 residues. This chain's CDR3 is CSASTPQNSGNTIYF. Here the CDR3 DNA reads TGCAGTGCTAGTACTCCCCAGAATTCTGGAAACACCATATATTTT.

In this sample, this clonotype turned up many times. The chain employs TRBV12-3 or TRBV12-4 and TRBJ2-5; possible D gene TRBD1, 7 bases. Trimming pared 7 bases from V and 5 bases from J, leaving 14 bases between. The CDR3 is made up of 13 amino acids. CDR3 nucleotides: TGTGCCAGCACAGGGGGGTCGAGGGAGACCCAGTACTTC. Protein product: CASTGGSRETQYF.

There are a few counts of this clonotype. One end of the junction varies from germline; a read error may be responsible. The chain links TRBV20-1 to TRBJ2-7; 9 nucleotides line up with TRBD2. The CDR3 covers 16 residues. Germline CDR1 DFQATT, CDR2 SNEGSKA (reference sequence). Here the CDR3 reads CCARDLVASGMVEQYF. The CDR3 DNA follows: TGCTGTGCTAGAGATCTCGTGGCTAGCGGGATGGTCGAGCAGTACTTC.

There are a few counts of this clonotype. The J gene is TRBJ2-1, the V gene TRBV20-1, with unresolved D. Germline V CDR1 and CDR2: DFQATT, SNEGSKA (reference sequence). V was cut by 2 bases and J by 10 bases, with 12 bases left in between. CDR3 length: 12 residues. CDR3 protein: CSARTTIGEQFF. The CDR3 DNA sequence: TGCAGTGCTAGAACTACCATCGGGGAGCAGTTCTTC.

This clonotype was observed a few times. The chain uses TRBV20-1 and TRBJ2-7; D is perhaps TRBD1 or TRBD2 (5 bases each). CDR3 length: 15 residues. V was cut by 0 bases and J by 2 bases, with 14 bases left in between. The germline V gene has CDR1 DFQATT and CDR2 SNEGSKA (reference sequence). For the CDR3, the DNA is TGCAGTGCTAGAGATCGGGGCAGGGCTACCTACGAGCAGTACTTC. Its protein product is CSARDRGRATYEQYF.

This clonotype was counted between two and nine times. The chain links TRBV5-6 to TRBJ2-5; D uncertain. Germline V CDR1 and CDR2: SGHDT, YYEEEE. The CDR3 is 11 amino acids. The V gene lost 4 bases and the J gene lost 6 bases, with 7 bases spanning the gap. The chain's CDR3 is CASSTAQTQYF. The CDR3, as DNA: TGTGCCAGCAGCACAGCACAGACCCAGTACTTC.

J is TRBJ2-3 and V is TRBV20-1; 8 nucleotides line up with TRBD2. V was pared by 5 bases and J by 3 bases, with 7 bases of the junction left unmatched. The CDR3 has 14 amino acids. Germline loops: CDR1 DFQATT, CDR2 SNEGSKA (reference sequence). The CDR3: CSAEVSGTTDTQYF. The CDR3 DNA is TGCAGTGCTGAAGTTAGCGGGACGACAGATACGCAGTATTTT.

The CDR3 protein is CSAPGVFALEQYF. Here the CDR3 DNA reads TGCAGTGCCCCGGGGGTTTTTGCCCTTGAGCAGTACTTC. The chain employs TRBV20-1 and TRBJ2-7; tentative D call: TRBD2 (6 bases). V was clipped by 6 bases and J by 7 bases, with 19 bases between them. CDR3 length: 13 amino acids. Germline assignment: CDR1 DFQATT and CDR2 SNEGSKA (reference sequence).

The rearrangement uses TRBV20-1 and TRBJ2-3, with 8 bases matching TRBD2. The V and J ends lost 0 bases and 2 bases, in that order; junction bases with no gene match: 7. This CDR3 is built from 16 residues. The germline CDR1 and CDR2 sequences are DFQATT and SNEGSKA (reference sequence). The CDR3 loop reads CSARDWSRGDTDTQYF. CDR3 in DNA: TGCAGTGCTAGAGATTGGTCGCGGGGGGACACAGATACGCAGTATTTT.

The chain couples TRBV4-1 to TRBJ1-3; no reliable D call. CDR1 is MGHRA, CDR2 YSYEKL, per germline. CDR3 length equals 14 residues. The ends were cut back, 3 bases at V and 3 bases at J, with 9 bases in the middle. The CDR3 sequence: CASSQGLGGNTIYF. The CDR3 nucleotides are TGCGCCAGCAGCCAGGGCCTGGGTGGAAACACCATATATTTT.

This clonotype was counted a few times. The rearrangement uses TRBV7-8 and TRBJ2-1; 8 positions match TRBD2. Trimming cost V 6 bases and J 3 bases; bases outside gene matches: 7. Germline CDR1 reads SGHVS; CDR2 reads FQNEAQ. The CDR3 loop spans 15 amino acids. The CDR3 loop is CASSQIAGRYNEQFF. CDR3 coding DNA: TGTGCCAGCAGTCAAATAGCGGGACGCTACAATGAGCAGTTCTTC.